The entry below describes one T cell receptor beta chain. These data originate in a study of blood T cell repertoires in COVID-19. Study context: The samples span acute and convalescent COVID-19 from the United States, Italy and Spain. From T cells, B-cell-depleted T cells, or PBMCs came the material, which was cDNA or gDNA.

Patients in Seattle were enrolled during active infection, then followed longitudinally. The protocol was immunoSEQ multiplex PCR, while the TCRdb copy is restricted to in-frame clones and leaves out a portion. The sample comprises around 330,000 clones, approximately 90% of which are singletons, and 1.5% to 2% rests with the top ten. CDR1 is LNHDA and CDR2 is SQIVND in the germline V gene (reference sequence). J gave up 5 bases and V 4 bases, and 7 bases lay outside the gene matches. CDR3 length: 16 residues. Source material: peripheral blood. The V gene is TRBV19, the J gene TRBJ2-5; 13 bases are shared with TRBD2. The TCR was taken from a woman in her 30s with COVID-19, enrolled during active disease. In DNA form, the CDR3 reads TGTGCCAGTAGTACCAGGACTAGCGGGGGAGGCGAGACCCAGTACTTC. Protein sequence: CASSTRTSGGGETQYF.